This is a list of T cell receptor beta chains from one sample in a study of CD8 T cells in Susac syndrome. One entry per CDR3 protein, called by TCRdb with MiXCR from the immunoSEQ multiplex PCR reads. The repertoire holds some 170,000 distinct CDR3 sequences, with about 94% as singletons. Sequenced: CD4+ T cells from PBMCs. These receptor sequences come from a human donor in good health. CDR3s leave out the opening cysteine and the closing phenylalanine or tryptophan.

>TRBJ1-5|TRBV19
ASSSAGGFLSNQPQH
>TRBJ2-3|TRBV9
ASSVALAGDTQY
>TRBJ2-5|TRBV7-2
ASSPTGTARETQY
>TRBJ2-1|TRBV27
ASRSRAVGEQF
>TRBJ1-1|TRBV7-8
ASTPGWVSAEAF
>TRBJ1-2|TRBV30
AWSEGRGYGYT
>TRBJ2-7|TRBV14
ASSLGRNWRNEQY
>TRBJ1-1|TRBV12-3/TRBV12-4
ASSPGQGGGTEAF
>TRBJ1-1|TRBV6-1
ASTVGPNTEAF
>TRBJ2-3|TRBV12-3/TRBV12-4
ASSFGRSEY
>TRBJ2-1|TRBV29-1
SVESGQYEQF